This T cell receptor (beta chain) was identified in a study of identical twins. As regards this clonotype: The antigen remains undetermined.

The study's findings and limits: Insertions were fewer in abundant cord blood beta clonotypes, whereas memory repertoires showed none of this pattern.

V shed 6 bases and J shed 10 bases, with 16 bases lying between them. The CDR3 spans 13 residues. The V gene's germline CDR1 is SNHLY and CDR2 FYNNEI. TCRdb reprocessed the 5' RACE reads via MiXCR and lists one record per CDR3 protein. The repertoire holds about 340,000 distinct CDR3 sequences, over 9% seen once, with just over 7% in the top ten. The same data also went into a second study, on yellow fever vaccine responses in identical twins.

The sample taken for sequencing was CD8+ T cells sorted from blood. The chain joins TRBV2 to TRBJ2-1, with a weak D call TRBD1 (6 bases). The clonotype comes from a woman under 30 in good health. CDR3 coding DNA: TGTGCCAGCAGCCCCTCAGGGGCTCTGGAGCAGTTCTTC. Protein sequence: CASSPSGALEQFF.